This is a list of T cell receptor beta chains from one sample in a study of a mutant IDH1 vaccine in newly diagnosed glioma. Sequencing was performed with immunoSEQ multiplex PCR; in TCRdb, only in-frame clones are kept and a portion is missing. The data show over 75,000 clones, with around nine tenths seen just once and roughly 0.61% held by the top ten. This specimen was PBMCs, taken from a glioma patient treated with radiotherapy, temozolomide or both. The receptors stem from a woman in her forties or fifties with glioma. The CDR3 runs from the conserved cysteine through the conserved F or W. Fields, in order: J gene, clone size, D gene, V gene, CDR3 DNA, CDR3 protein. The D gene is left open where the match is weak. Part of the rows lack a size; the others show once, few, many or a class for expanded clones.

>TRBJ1-1|once|TRBD1|TRBV5-1
TGCGCCAGCAGCTTGGGTTCCGGAAACAGGGGAGGCACTGAAGCTTTCTTT
CASSLGSGNRGGTEAFF
>TRBJ2-3|NA|TRBD2|TRBV28
TGTGCCAGCAGTCCCGGGAAACTAGCGGGAGGAGATACGCAGTATTTT
CASSPGKLAGGDTQYF
>TRBJ2-7|NA|TRBD2|TRBV27
TGTGCCAGCAGTTCGGGACTAGCGGGAGTATCCCAATCCTACGAGCAGTACTTC
CASSSGLAGVSQSYEQYF
>TRBJ2-3|NA|NA|TRBV10-1
TGCGCCAGCAGTGCTCAGTTCAGTGATACGCAGTATTTT
CASSAQFSDTQYF
>TRBJ2-7|NA|TRBD1|TRBV7-2
TGTGCCAGCAGCTTGGACGGGACAGGAATTTCCTACGAGCAGTACTTC
CASSLDGTGISYEQYF
>TRBJ1-5|NA|TRBD1|TRBV5-1
TGCGCCAGCAGCTTGCGCGGCAGGGGGGACCAGCCCCAGCATTTT
CASSLRGRGDQPQHF
>TRBJ2-1|once|NA|TRBV6-5
TGTGCCAGCAGTTACCCTCACGGGGAGCAGTTCTTC
CASSYPHGEQFF
>TRBJ2-1|NA|NA|TRBV6-1
TGTGCCAGCAGAATTAACCGGGACAATGAGCAGTTCTTC
CASRINRDNEQFF
>TRBJ1-1|NA|NA|TRBV27
TGTGCCAGCAGTCCCCGGGCCGAACGGGAGGTGGCTTTCTTT
CASSPRAEREVAFF
>TRBJ2-5|NA|TRBD2|TRBV9
TGTGCCAGCAGCGTAGAGGGACTAGCGGGAGAGACCCAGTACTTC
CASSVEGLAGETQYF
>TRBJ2-7|NA|TRBD2|TRBV9
TGTGCCAGCAGCGAGGGGTCTAGCGGAGCCTACGAGCAGTACTTC
CASSEGSSGAYEQYF
>TRBJ2-5|NA|NA|TRBV28
TGTGCCAGCAGCCCCCGGGAGACCCAGTACTTC
CASSPRETQYF
>TRBJ1-5|NA|NA|TRBV7-8
TGTGCCAGCAGCTTAGTGGGCAGGGCTAATCAGCCCCAGCATTTT
CASSLVGRANQPQHF
>TRBJ1-5|NA|NA|TRBV30
TGTGCCTGGAGTACCGTTCTTAGCAATCAGCCCCAGCATTTT
CAWSTVLSNQPQHF
>TRBJ2-7|NA|NA|TRBV10-2
TGCGCCAGCAGTGAGGCGGACCGATCCTACGAGCAGTACTTC
CASSEADRSYEQYF
>TRBJ2-1|NA|NA|TRBV7-9
TGTGCCAGCAGCCCGGCCCCTTGGTTTTCCCCATACAATGAGCAGTTCTTC
CASSPAPWFSPYNEQFF
>TRBJ2-2|NA|NA|TRBV25-1
TGTGCCAGCAGTGAATATAGCGTCTCCGGGGAGCTGTTTTTT
CASSEYSVSGELFF
>TRBJ1-1|NA|NA|TRBV6-6
TGTGCCAGCAGTTACCAGGGGATGAACACTGAAGCTTTCTTT
CASSYQGMNTEAFF
>TRBJ2-3|NA|NA|TRBV19
TGTGCCAGTAGTATTTCAGGGACCGGCACAGATACGCAGTATTTT
CASSISGTGTDTQYF
>TRBJ2-7|once|TRBD1|TRBV4-1
TGCGCCAGCAGCCAAGGTATCGACAGGGGGGATCACGAGCAGTACTTC
CASSQGIDRGDHEQYF
>TRBJ2-7|NA|NA|TRBV18
TGTGCCAGCTCACCACGGGGGCCCACCTACGAGCAGTACTTC
CASSPRGPTYEQYF
>TRBJ2-7|NA|NA|TRBV6-5
TGTGCCAGCAGAATGGACGTTAATCCTGACGAGCAGTACTTC
CASRMDVNPDEQYF
>TRBJ2-7|NA|NA|TRBV7-8
TGTGCCAGCAGCGCCTACAGGGTTGGAGTCTACGAGCAGTACTTC
CASSAYRVGVYEQYF
>TRBJ2-2|once|TRBD2|TRBV28
TGTGCCAGCAGTTCCCAGCGGGAGGGCGACACCGGGGAGCTGTTTTTT
CASSSQREGDTGELFF
>TRBJ2-7|NA|NA|TRBV28
TGTGCCAGCAGTAGAGATGGGGGGCAGAACGAGCAGTACTTC
CASSRDGGQNEQYF
>TRBJ2-7|NA|NA|TRBV5-1
TGCGCCAGCAGATACGACATGACCTACGAGCAGTACTTC
CASRYDMTYEQYF
>TRBJ2-5|once|TRBD2|TRBV5-1
TGCGCCAGCAGCCCCCTGGGCGGGAGGTATGAGACCCAGTACTTC
CASSPLGGRYETQYF
>TRBJ2-3|NA|NA|TRBV2
TGTGCCAGCAGTGAATGGGTGACGGGCACAGATACGCAGTATTTT
CASSEWVTGTDTQYF
>TRBJ2-3|NA|TRBD2|TRBV10-3
TGTGCCATCGGGGAAGAGCCGGGAGGAGCAGATACGCAGTATTTT
CAIGEEPGGADTQYF
>TRBJ2-5|NA|TRBD2|TRBV6-6
TGTGCCAGCAGTTACTCCGGACTAGCAGAGACCCAGTACTTC
CASSYSGLAETQYF
>TRBJ1-2|NA|TRBD1|TRBV30
TGTGCCTGGAGGATGGGGAGGGGGCCCTACGACTATGGCTACACCTTC
CAWRMGRGPYDYGYTF
>TRBJ2-3|once|TRBD1|TRBV5-6
TGTGCCAGCAGCTTACAGGGGACAGATACGCAGTATTTT
CASSLQGTDTQYF
>TRBJ2-2|NA|NA|TRBV5-1
TGCGCCAGCAGCTCGGCGGTCCGCGCGAACACCGGGGAGCTGTTTTTT
CASSSAVRANTGELFF
>TRBJ1-5|NA|NA|TRBV29-1
TGCAGCGCCAAAGCACGGCCAATCCTTTATAGCAATCAGCCCCAGCATTTT
CSAKARPILYSNQPQHF
>TRBJ1-1|NA|NA|TRBV6-1
TGTGCCAGCAGGGCGGGTGCGACAGTCACTGAAGCTTTCTTT
CASRAGATVTEAFF
>TRBJ2-7|NA|TRBD2|TRBV4-2
TGTGCCAGCAGCCAAGGTGGTACTAGCGGGGCCTACGAGCAGTACTTC
CASSQGGTSGAYEQYF
>TRBJ1-3|NA|TRBD1|TRBV27
TGTGCCAGCAGTTTATCACAGGGGGACTCTGGAAACACCATATATTTT
CASSLSQGDSGNTIYF
>TRBJ2-3|NA|TRBD2|TRBV10-3
TGTGCCATCAGTGAGGCCCGACTAGCGGGCACAGATACGCAGTATTTT
CAISEARLAGTDTQYF
>TRBJ1-1|NA|TRBD1|TRBV10-3
TGTGCCATCAGTCCCTGGGGACAGGAGGACACTGAAGCTTTCTTT
CAISPWGQEDTEAFF
>TRBJ2-2|NA|TRBD1|TRBV9
TGTGCCAGCAGCGCGACAGGGTGGAACACCGGGGAGCTGTTTTTT
CASSATGWNTGELFF
>TRBJ2-1|NA|NA|TRBV7-2
TGTGCCAGCAGCTTAGATAGCGCAAGGGAGCAGTTCTTC
CASSLDSAREQFF
>TRBJ2-7|NA|TRBD2|TRBV18
TGTGCCAGCTCACCACCGGGACTAGGGTCCTACGAGCAGTACTTC
CASSPPGLGSYEQYF
>TRBJ2-3|NA|TRBD2|TRBV9
TGTGCCAGCAGCGTAGGAACAGCGGGACCCCCCACACATACGCAGTATTTT
CASSVGTAGPPTHTQYF
>TRBJ2-3|few|NA|TRBV29-1
TGCAGCGTTCGAACGGGTCAGGGACAAACAGATACGCAGTATTTT
CSVRTGQGQTDTQYF
>TRBJ2-7|NA|NA|TRBV6-5
TGTGCCAGCAACCCCGGGACTGCCGTTTCCGAGCAGTACTTC
CASNPGTAVSEQYF
>TRBJ1-2|NA|TRBD1|TRBV28
TGTGCCAGCAGTTCCCGGGACAGGTACTATGGCTACACCTTC
CASSSRDRYYGYTF
>TRBJ2-5|NA|TRBD2|TRBV14
TGTGCCAGCAGCCCTGGACTAGCACAAGAGACCCAGTACTTC
CASSPGLAQETQYF
>TRBJ2-6|NA|NA|TRBV5-1
TGCGCCAGCAGATCTTCTGGGGCCAACGTCCTGACTTTC
CASRSSGANVLTF
>TRBJ2-1|NA|TRBD2|TRBV7-6
TGTGCCAGCAGCTTAAGAGCGGGAGGGCCGATAAATGAGCAGTTCTTC
CASSLRAGGPINEQFF
>TRBJ2-6|NA|NA|TRBV30
TGTGCCTGGAGTGTGGGGGCTGGGGCCAACGTCCTGACTTTC
CAWSVGAGANVLTF
>TRBJ2-6|NA|NA|TRBV7-3
TGTGCCAGCAGCTCGACAGACTCTGGGGCCAACGTCCTGACTTTC
CASSSTDSGANVLTF
>TRBJ2-1|NA|TRBD2|TRBV7-9
TGTGCCAGCAGCCTATATCCTAGCGGGAGGGATAATGAGCAGTTCTTC
CASSLYPSGRDNEQFF
>TRBJ2-7|NA|NA|TRBV6-5
TGTGCCAGCAGGTTTCAGTCATTATACGCCGAGCAGTACTTC
CASRFQSLYAEQYF
>TRBJ2-3|NA|TRBD2|TRBV6-5
TGTGCCAGCTCTAGCGGGAGCACAGATACGCAGTATTTT
CASSSGSTDTQYF
>TRBJ2-6|NA|NA|TRBV19
TGTGCCAGTAGCGGACAGTTCCGTCCCGGGGCCAACGTCCTGACTTTC
CASSGQFRPGANVLTF
>TRBJ1-1|NA|TRBD1|TRBV6-6
TGTGCCAGCAGTGGTGAAAAGGGGGCTAAAAACACTGAAGCTTTCTTT
CASSGEKGAKNTEAFF
>TRBJ1-2|NA|NA|TRBV27
TGTGCCAGCAGTCCGGGGGCCACAGGGTCCAATGGCTACACCTTC
CASSPGATGSNGYTF
>TRBJ2-7|NA|NA|TRBV27
TGTGCCAGCAGTCAGGACAGATACTCCTACGAGCAGTACTTC
CASSQDRYSYEQYF